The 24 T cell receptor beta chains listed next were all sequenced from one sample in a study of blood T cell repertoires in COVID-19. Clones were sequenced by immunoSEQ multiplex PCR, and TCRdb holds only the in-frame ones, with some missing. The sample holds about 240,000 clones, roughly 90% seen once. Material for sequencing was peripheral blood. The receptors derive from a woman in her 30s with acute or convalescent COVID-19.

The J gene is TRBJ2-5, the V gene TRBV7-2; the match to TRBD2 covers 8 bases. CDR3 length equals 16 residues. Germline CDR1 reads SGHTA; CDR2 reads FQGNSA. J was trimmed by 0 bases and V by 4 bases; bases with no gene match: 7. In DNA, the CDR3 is TGTGCCAGCAGCTCCCGGGTAGCGGGGTACCAAGAGACCCAGTACTTC. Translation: CASSSRVAGYQETQYF.

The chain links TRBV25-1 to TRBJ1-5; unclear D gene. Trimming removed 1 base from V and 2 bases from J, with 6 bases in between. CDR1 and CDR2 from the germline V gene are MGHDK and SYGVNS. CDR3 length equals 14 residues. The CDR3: CASSEFGGNQPQHF. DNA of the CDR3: TGTGCCAGCAGTGAATTCGGGGGCAATCAGCCCCAGCATTTT.

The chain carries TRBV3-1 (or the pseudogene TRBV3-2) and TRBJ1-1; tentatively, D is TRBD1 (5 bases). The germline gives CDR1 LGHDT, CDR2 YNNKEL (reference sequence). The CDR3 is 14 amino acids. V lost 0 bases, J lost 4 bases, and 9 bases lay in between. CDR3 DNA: TGTGCCAGCAGCCAAGACTGGGGGGGCACTGAAGCTTTCTTT. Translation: CASSQDWGGTEAFF.

The CDR3 DNA sequence: TGTGCCAGCAGGGGACAGGGACTTTTGTACAATCAGCCCCAGCATTTT. Translated, it gives CASRGQGLLYNQPQHF. J is TRBJ1-5 and V is TRBV27; 9 bases agree with TRBD1. The J segment lost 3 bases and the V segment lost 6 bases, leaving 9 bases of the junction unmatched. The CDR3 has 16 amino acids. The V gene's germline CDR1 is MNHEY and CDR2 SMNVEV (reference sequence).

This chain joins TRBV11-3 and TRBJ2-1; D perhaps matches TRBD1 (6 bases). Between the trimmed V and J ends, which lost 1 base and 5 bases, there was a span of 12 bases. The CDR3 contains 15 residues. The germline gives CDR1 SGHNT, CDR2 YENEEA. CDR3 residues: CASSLARGADNEQFF. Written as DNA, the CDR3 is TGTGCCAGCAGCTTAGCCAGGGGTGCCGACAATGAGCAGTTCTTC.

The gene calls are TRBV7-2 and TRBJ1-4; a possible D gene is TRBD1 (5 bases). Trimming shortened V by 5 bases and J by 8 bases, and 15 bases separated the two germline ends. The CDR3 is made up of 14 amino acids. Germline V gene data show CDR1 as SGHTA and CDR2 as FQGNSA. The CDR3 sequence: CASSPSGTAEKLFF. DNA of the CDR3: TGTGCCAGCAGCCCTAGTGGGACTGCAGAAAAACTGTTTTTT.

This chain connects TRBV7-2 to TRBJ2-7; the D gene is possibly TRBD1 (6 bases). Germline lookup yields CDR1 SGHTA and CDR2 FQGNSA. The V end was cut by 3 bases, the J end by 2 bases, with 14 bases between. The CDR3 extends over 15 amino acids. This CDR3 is CASSFSQDRTYEQYF. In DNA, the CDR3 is TGTGCCAGCAGCTTCTCTCAGGACAGAACCTACGAGCAGTACTTC.

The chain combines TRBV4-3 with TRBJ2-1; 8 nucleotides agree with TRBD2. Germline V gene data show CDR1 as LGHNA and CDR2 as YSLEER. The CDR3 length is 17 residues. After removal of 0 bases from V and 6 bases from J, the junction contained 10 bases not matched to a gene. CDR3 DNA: TGCGCCAGCAGCCAAGATCCAGCGGGAGTATTCAGCAATGAGCAGTTCTTC. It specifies CASSQDPAGVFSNEQFF.

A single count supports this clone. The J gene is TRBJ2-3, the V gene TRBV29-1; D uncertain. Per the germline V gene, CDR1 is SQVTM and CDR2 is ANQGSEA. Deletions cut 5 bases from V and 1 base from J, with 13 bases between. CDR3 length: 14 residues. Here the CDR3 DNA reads TGCAGCGTTAATCTTATGGCAGGCACAGATACGCAGTATTTT. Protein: CSVNLMAGTDTQYF.

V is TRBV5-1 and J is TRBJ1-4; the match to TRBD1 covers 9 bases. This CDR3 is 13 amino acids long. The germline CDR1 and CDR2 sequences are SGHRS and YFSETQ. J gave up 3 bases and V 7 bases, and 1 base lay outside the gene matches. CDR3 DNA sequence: TGCGCCAGCGGGACAGGGCCTAATGAAAAACTGTTTTTT. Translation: CASGTGPNEKLFF.

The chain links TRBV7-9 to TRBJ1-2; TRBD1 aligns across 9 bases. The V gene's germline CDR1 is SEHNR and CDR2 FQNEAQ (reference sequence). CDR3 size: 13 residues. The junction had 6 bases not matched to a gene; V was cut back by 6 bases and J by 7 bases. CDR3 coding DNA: TGTGCCAGCAGTTACAGGGGGCTGAGTGGCTACACCTTC. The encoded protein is CASSYRGLSGYTF.

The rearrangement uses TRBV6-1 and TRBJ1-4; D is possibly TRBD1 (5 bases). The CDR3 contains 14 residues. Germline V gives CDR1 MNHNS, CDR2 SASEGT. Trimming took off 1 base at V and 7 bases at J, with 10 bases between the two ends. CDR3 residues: CASSEGTSSEKLFF. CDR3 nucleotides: TGTGCCAGCAGTGAAGGGACATCGAGTGAAAAACTGTTTTTT.

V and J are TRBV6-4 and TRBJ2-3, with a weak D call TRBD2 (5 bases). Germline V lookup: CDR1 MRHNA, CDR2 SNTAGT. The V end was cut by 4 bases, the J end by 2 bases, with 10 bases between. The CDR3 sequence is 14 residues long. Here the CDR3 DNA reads TGTGCCAGCAGTGTACGGGGATCCACAGATACGCAGTATTTT. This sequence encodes CASSVRGSTDTQYF.

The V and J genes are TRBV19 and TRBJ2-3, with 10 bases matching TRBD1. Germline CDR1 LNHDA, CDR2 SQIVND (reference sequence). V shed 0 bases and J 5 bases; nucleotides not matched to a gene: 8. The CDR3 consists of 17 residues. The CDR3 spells CASSIDGWTGGEDTQYF. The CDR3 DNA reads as TGTGCCAGTAGTATAGATGGGTGGACAGGGGGTGAAGATACGCAGTATTTT.

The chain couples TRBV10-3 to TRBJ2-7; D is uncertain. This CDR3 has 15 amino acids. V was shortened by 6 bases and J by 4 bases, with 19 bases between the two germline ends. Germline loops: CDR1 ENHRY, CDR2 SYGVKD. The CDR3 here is CAISPGSPLGYEQYF. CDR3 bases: TGTGCCATCAGCCCCGGGTCCCCACTGGGTTACGAGCAGTACTTC.

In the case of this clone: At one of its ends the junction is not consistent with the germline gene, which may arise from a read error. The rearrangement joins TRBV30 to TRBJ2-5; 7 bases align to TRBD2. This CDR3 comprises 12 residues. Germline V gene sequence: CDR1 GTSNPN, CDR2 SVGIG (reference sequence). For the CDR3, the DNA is TGTGCCTGGGCGGGGGTTCAAGGGACCCAGTACTTC. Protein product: CAWAGVQGTQYF. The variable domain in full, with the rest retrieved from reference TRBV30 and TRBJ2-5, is SQTIHQWPATLVQPVGSPLSLECTVEGTSNPNLYWYRQAAGRGLQLLFYSVGIGQISSEVPQNLSASRPQDRQFILSSKKLLLSDSGFYLCAWAGVQGTQYFGPGTRLLVL.

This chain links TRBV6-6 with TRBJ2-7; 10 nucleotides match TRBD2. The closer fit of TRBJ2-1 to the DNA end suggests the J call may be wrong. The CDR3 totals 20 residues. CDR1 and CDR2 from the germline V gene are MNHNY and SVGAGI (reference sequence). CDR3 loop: CASSRTTGLASKISYNEQFF. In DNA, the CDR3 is TGTGCCAGCAGTCGCACCACGGGACTAGCGAGTAAAATCTCCTACAATGAGCAGTTCTTC.

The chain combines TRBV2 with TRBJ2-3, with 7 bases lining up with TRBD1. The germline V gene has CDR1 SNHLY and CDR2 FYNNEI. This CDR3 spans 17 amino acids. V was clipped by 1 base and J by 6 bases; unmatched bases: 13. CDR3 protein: CASSEVQTGPDGDTQYF. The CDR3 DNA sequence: TGTGCCAGCAGTGAAGTCCAGACAGGGCCCGACGGGGATACGCAGTATTTT.

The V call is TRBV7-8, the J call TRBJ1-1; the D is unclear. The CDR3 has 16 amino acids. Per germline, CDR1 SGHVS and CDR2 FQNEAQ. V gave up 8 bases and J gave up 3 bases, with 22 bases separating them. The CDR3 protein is CASGRIRNPKDTEAFF. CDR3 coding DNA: TGTGCCAGCGGAAGAATCAGGAACCCAAAGGACACTGAAGCTTTCTTT.

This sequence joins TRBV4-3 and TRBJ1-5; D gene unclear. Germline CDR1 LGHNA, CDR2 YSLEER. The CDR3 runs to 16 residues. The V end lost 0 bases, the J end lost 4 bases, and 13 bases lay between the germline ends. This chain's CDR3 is CASSQDRFQVNQPQHF. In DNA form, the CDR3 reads TGCGCCAGCAGCCAAGATCGTTTCCAGGTAAATCAGCCCCAGCATTTT.

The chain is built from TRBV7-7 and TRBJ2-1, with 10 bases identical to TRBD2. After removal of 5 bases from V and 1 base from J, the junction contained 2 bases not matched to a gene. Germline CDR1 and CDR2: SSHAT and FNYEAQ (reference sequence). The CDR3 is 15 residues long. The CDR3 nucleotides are TGTGCCAGCAGCGTTAGCGGGGGGTCCTACAATGAGCAGTTCTTC. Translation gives CASSVSGGSYNEQFF.

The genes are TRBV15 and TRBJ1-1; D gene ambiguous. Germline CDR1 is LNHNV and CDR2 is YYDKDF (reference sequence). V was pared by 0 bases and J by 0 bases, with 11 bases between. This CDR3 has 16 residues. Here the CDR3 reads CATSRDQALMNTEAFF. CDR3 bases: TGTGCCACCAGCAGAGATCAAGCCCTGATGAACACTGAAGCTTTCTTT.

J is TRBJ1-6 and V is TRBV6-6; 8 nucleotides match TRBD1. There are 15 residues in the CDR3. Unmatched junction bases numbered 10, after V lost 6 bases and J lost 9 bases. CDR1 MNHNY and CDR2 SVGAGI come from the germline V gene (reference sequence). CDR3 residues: CASSQATGVGSPLHF. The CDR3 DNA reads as TGTGCCAGCAGCCAGGCGACAGGGGTCGGTTCACCCCTCCACTTT.

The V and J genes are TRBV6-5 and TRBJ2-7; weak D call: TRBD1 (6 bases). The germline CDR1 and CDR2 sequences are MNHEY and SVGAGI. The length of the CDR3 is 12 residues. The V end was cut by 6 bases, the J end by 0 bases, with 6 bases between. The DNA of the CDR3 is TGTGCCAGCAGACAGGGCTCCTACGAGCAGTACTTC. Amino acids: CASRQGSYEQYF.